Below, 17 T cell receptor beta chains from the same sample are listed, as sequenced in a study of CD8+CD57+ T cells in acquired aplastic anemia. TCR beta VDJ combinations and CDR3 sequences were profiled from genomic DNA. A single record per CDR3 protein comes from TCRdb applying MiXCR to the reads. The repertoire consists of about 400,000 distinct CDR3 sequences, with 65% to 80% occurring once and the leading ten covering 4%. Sequencing input: sorted CD4+, CD8+, or CD8+CD57+ T cells (not recorded which) from PBMCs. The receptors originated from a human donor in good health, serving as a control.

Comment on this clonotype: Because the CDR3's place on the DNA is in doubt, the DNA is left out and the CDR3 is given as listed by TCRdb. This chain joins TRBV2 and TRBJ2-6; the D call in the table, TRBD1, was not verified against the DNA. Germline loops: CDR1 SNHLY, CDR2 FYNNEI. Both ends counted, the CDR3 spans 18 residues. The CDR3 protein is CASSVRDRPDTQYFVPTF.

This clonotype was recorded many times. The chain carries TRBV6-6 and TRBJ2-1; 11 nucleotides agree with TRBD2. The CDR3 length is 15 residues. The germline gives CDR1 MNHNY, CDR2 SVGAGI (reference sequence). J lost 6 bases, V lost 5 bases, and 6 bases had no gene match. CDR3 sequence reads: CASSTRLAGFNEQFF. The CDR3 DNA is TGTGCCAGCAGTACCCGACTAGCGGGGTTCAATGAGCAGTTCTTC.

This clonotype was counted at least ten times. CDR3: CSARGQAYEQYF. CDR3 bases: TGCAGTGCTAGAGGACAGGCATACGAGCAGTACTTC. This chain links TRBV20-1 with TRBJ2-7; weak D call: TRBD1 (6 bases). The CDR3 has 12 residues. Germline values: CDR1 DFQATT, CDR2 SNEGSKA (reference sequence). The V end was cut by 1 base, the J end by 4 bases, with 8 bases between.

The chain recombines TRBV12-3 or TRBV12-4 with TRBJ1-6; 7 bases line up with TRBD1. The CDR3 sequence is 16 residues long. V shed 6 bases, J shed 14 bases, and the junction held 19 bases outside the gene matches. The CDR3 nucleotides read TGTGCCAGCAGCCTAGGACAGGAGACCTATTATTTCGCCCTCCACTTT. Encoded protein: CASSLGQETYYFALHF.

This clonotype was found once. This CDR3 fails to terminate in the conserved phenylalanine or tryptophan, so it likely reflects a read error. The gene calls are TRBV7-6 and TRBJ1-1; D gene unclear. Germline CDR1 is SGHVS and CDR2 is FNYEAQ. CDR3 length: 13 residues. The CDR3 region is CASSLRGGDKAFL. The CDR3 nucleotides are TGTGCTAGCAGCTTACGTGGCGGGGATAAAGCTTTCTTG.

A note on this clonotype: The conserved phenylalanine or tryptophan normally closing the CDR3 is absent here, so this likely arose from a read error. The DNA is left out, because the CDR3 cannot be placed on it with certainty; the CDR3 is given as TCRdb lists it. The chain is built from TRBV7-2 and TRBJ1-2. The CDR3 region is 13 residues in length, termini included. Germline V CDR1 and CDR2: SGHTA, FQGNSA. The CDR3 is CASSLGRDGNTIY.

This clonotype has ten or more counts. V is TRBV6-2 or TRBV6-3 and J is TRBJ2-3; D call uncertain. The CDR3 is 12 amino acids. The V gene's germline CDR1 is MNHEY and CDR2 SVGEGT. The V end was cut by 5 bases, the J end by 6 bases, with 9 bases between. CDR3 nucleotides: TGTGCCAGCAGTCCAACCAGGGATACGCAGTATTTT. As protein: CASSPTRDTQYF.

The rearrangement joins TRBV20-1 to TRBJ1-6, with D unclear. CDR3 size: 13 residues. The germline gives CDR1 DFQATT, CDR2 SNEGSKA (reference sequence). V shed 2 bases and J shed 7 bases, with 9 bases lying between them. This chain's CDR3 is CSARHPGNSPLHF. The CDR3 nucleotides are TGCAGTGCTAGACATCCGGGGAATTCACCCCTCCACTTT.

The sample holds many counts of this clonotype. The chain combines TRBV20-1 with TRBJ2-1; 12 positions match TRBD2. With 6 bases clipped from V and 4 bases from J, the junction kept 10 bases outside the gene matches. The V gene's germline CDR1 is DFQATT and CDR2 SNEGSKA (reference sequence). The CDR3 sequence is 16 residues long. The CDR3 loop reads CSARRLAGAVYNEQFF. The CDR3 nucleotides read TGCAGTGCCCGCCGACTAGCGGGGGCTGTGTACAATGAGCAGTTCTTC.

This clonotype was recorded once. The CDR3 does not close with the conserved phenylalanine or tryptophan, likely indicating a read error. No DNA is shown, since the ends of the CDR3 on it are uncertain; the CDR3 is the one TCRdb lists. The chain links TRBV7-8 to TRBJ2-5; the DNA was not used to check the table's D call, TRBD2. The CDR3 spans 15 amino acids, including both terminal residues. Germline CDR1 and CDR2: SGHVS and FQNEAQ. CDR3 loop: CASSLGAGRQETRYL.

The gene calls are TRBV20-1 and TRBJ2-7; maybe TRBD1 (6 bases). The CDR3 runs to 13 residues. The V end lost 0 bases, the J end lost 8 bases, and 14 bases lay between the germline ends. Germline lookup yields CDR1 DFQATT and CDR2 SNEGSKA (reference sequence). The CDR3 coding sequence is TGCAGTGCTAGAGATCACAGGGTGTACAAGCAGTACTTC. Amino acids: CSARDHRVYKQYF.

This clonotype showed up many times. This chain connects TRBV11-2 to TRBJ2-4; D call uncertain. The CDR3 is made up of 15 amino acids. The ends were cut back, 5 bases at V and 0 bases at J, with 11 bases in the middle. The germline V gene encodes CDR1 SGHAT and CDR2 FQNNGV. DNA for the CDR3: TGTGCCAGCAGCCCCCCGTCGTTAGCCAAAAACATTCAGTACTTC. This gives the protein CASSPPSLAKNIQYF.

J is TRBJ1-2 and V is TRBV2; D unresolved. This CDR3 has 11 residues. CDR1 is SNHLY, CDR2 FYNNEI, per germline. CDR3 amino acids: CSGKRDTGYTF. CDR3 bases: TGTTCCGGGAAGAGGGATACTGGCTACACCTTC.

Points on this clonotype: Sequence at one end of the junction differs from germline and may be a read error. The rearrangement uses TRBV7-3 and TRBJ2-5, with 10 bases lining up with TRBD2. Germline V CDR1 and CDR2: SGHTA, FQGTGA. This CDR3 is built from 15 residues. CDR3 in DNA: TGTGCCAGCAGCTCACAACTAGCGGGGACAGAGACCGAGTACTTC. It codes for CASSSQLAGTETEYF.

About this clonotype: The junction and the germline gene differ at one end; a read error may be behind it. The rearrangement joins TRBV5-8 to TRBJ1-2, with D unresolved. There are 14 residues in the CDR3. In germline, CDR1 is SGHTS, CDR2 YDEGEE. CDR3 DNA sequence: TGCGCCAGCAGCAACGACCAGTACGGCTATGGCTACACCTTC. Translated, it gives CASSNDQYGYGYTF.

The chain couples TRBV20-1 to TRBJ2-1; D unresolved. This CDR3 region has 16 residues. Trimming took 3 bases from V and 0 from J, leaving 15 bases between them. Germline loops: CDR1 DFQATT, CDR2 SNEGSKA (reference sequence). The CDR3 nucleotides read TGCAGTGCTAGGGAGTTACTCTCGAGCTCCTACAATGAGCAGTTCTTC. Translation gives CSARELLSSSYNEQFF.

J is TRBJ2-6 and V is TRBV5-1, with a weak D call TRBD2 (6 bases). Germline-derived CDR1 and CDR2 are SGHRS and YFSETQ. This CDR3 comprises 14 residues. Trimming pared 0 bases from V and 12 bases from J, leaving 13 bases between. This chain's CDR3 is CASSLASGESVLTF. The CDR3 DNA is TGCGCCAGCAGCTTGGCCTCGGGGGAAAGCGTCCTGACTTTC. The full variable domain, with the rest looked up from reference TRBV5-1 and TRBJ2-6, is KAGVTQTPRYLIKTRGQQVTLSCSPISGHRSVSWYQQTPGQGLQFLFEYFSETQRNKGNFPGRFSGRQFSNSRSEMNVSTLELGDSALYLCASSLASGESVLTFGAGSRLTVL.